A single sample gave rise to the 14 T cell receptor beta chains below, sequenced in a study of CD8+CD57+ T cells in acquired aplastic anemia. Both TCR beta VDJ combination and CDR3 sequence profiling were carried out. Genomic DNA was the template for this profiling. TCRdb re-called the reads through MiXCR, storing one row per CDR3 protein. This table has a few hundred thousand distinct CDR3 sequences, approximately 55% appearing once. Material: sorted CD4+, CD8+, or CD8+CD57+ T cells (not recorded which) from PBMCs. These receptors all stem from a human donor with severe aplastic anemia or a healthy control (not recorded which).

V usage is TRBV20-1 and J usage is TRBJ2-3; 10 bases fit TRBD1. The CDR3 spans 15 residues. V trimming: 6 bases; J trimming: 0 bases; junction bases outside the gene matches: 6. Germline V CDR1 and CDR2: DFQATT, SNEGSKA (reference sequence). CDR3 in amino acids: CSAPWDRGSTDTQYF. CDR3 in DNA: TGCAGTGCGCCATGGGACAGGGGTAGCACAGATACGCAGTATTTT.

This clonotype was picked up many times. This chain links TRBV2 with TRBJ2-5; D gene uncertain. The CDR3 totals 12 residues. The germline V gene has CDR1 SNHLY and CDR2 FYNNEI. V was pared by 3 bases and J by 5 bases, with 7 bases between. The CDR3: CASSDPAETQYF. The DNA for the CDR3 is TGTGCCAGCAGTGACCCTGCTGAGACCCAGTACTTC.

This chain links TRBV9 with TRBJ2-7, with D possibly matching TRBD2 (5 bases). The CDR3 consists of 15 residues. The germline V gene encodes CDR1 SGDLS and CDR2 YYNGEE. Trimming removed 0 bases at V and 1 base at J, with 11 bases between. This CDR3 is CASSVDRGVSYEQYF. In DNA, the CDR3 is TGTGCCAGCAGCGTAGACCGGGGAGTTTCCTACGAGCAGTACTTC.

The chain combines TRBV2 with TRBJ2-5; 7 positions match TRBD2. The CDR3 runs to 15 residues. The germline gives CDR1 SNHLY, CDR2 FYNNEI. Losses at the gene ends were 6 bases for V and 2 bases for J; bases not matched to a gene: 9. In DNA form, the CDR3 reads TGTGCCAGCAGCCGTGGGGGGGGGGTACAAGAGACCCAGTACTTC. Translation: CASSRGGGVQETQYF.

This clonotype was seen ten or more times. This rearrangement joins TRBV2 to TRBJ1-2, with D possibly TRBD1 on 6 matching bases. This CDR3 is built from 16 residues. Germline V gene sequence: CDR1 SNHLY, CDR2 FYNNEI. Trimming removed 2 bases from V and 8 bases from J, with 21 bases in between. The CDR3 loop is CASSESFMITGYGYTF. The CDR3 bases are TGTGCCAGCAGTGAATCATTCATGATAACAGGGTACGGCTACACCTTC.

This clonotype was picked up one time. This chain links TRBV10-3 with TRBJ2-1; 9 nucleotides agree with TRBD2. Germline V CDR1 and CDR2: ENHRY, SYGVKD. The CDR3 has 15 amino acids. With 0 bases clipped from V and 8 bases from J, the junction kept 5 bases outside the gene matches. CDR3 region: CAISESALAGDEQFF. The CDR3 DNA sequence: TGTGCCATCAGTGAGTCTGCACTAGCGGGTGATGAGCAGTTCTTC.

This clonotype came up once. The chain joins TRBV12-3 or TRBV12-4 to TRBJ2-7, with 11 bases that match TRBD1. Trimming cost V 3 bases and J 5 bases; bases outside gene matches: 3. This CDR3 contains 14 residues. Here the CDR3 reads CASSFRTGGNEQYF. In DNA, the CDR3 is TGTGCCAGCAGTTTCAGGACAGGGGGCAACGAGCAGTACTTC.

This clonotype has a handful of counts. This chain links TRBV7-2 with TRBJ2-5; D is uncertain. Trimming removed 4 bases at V and 9 bases at J, with 6 bases between. The germline CDR1 and CDR2 sequences are SGHTA and FQGNSA. The CDR3 totals 10 residues. In DNA form, the CDR3 reads TGTGCCAGCAGCTCATGGCCCCAGTACTTC. This encodes CASSSWPQYF.

This clonotype was counted at least ten times. Here the CDR3 DNA reads TGTGCCAGCAGTTTTGTGGACACTGAAGCTTTCTTT. Encoded protein: CASSFVDTEAFF. This rearrangement joins TRBV12-3 or TRBV12-4 to TRBJ1-1; D not certain. The ends were cut back, 3 bases at V and 3 bases at J, with 5 bases in the middle. This CDR3 has 12 amino acids.

The CDR3 DNA reads as TGTGCCAGCAGCTTGGGGACAGGGTTCTACGAGCAGTACTTC. It translates to CASSLGTGFYEQYF. This chain joins TRBV5-6 and TRBJ2-7; 8 positions match TRBD1. Germline assignment: CDR1 SGHDT and CDR2 YYEEEE. With V trimmed by 0 bases and J by 3 bases, 2 bases remained unmatched. CDR3 length: 14 amino acids.

This clonotype was counted ten times or more. The chain is built from TRBV12-3 or TRBV12-4 and TRBJ1-3; maybe TRBD1 (5 bases). The CDR3 contains 15 residues. Trimming pared 3 bases from V and 0 bases from J, leaving 9 bases between. Here the CDR3 DNA reads TGTGCCAGCAGTTTTTCAGGGCTCTCTGGAAACACCATATATTTT. This gives the protein CASSFSGLSGNTIYF.

The gene calls are TRBV10-3 and TRBJ2-3, with 11 positions matching TRBD2. Losses at the gene ends were 4 bases for V and 11 bases for J; bases not matched to a gene: 11. The germline V gene has CDR1 ENHRY and CDR2 SYGVKD. The CDR3 is 15 amino acids. CDR3 residues: CAISVGTSGYNEQYF. The CDR3 nucleotides read TGTGCCATCAGTGTAGGGACTAGCGGCTACAATGAGCAGTATTTT.

The rearrangement links TRBV7-9 to TRBJ2-1; D is possibly TRBD1 or TRBD2 (5 bases each). CDR3 length: 15 amino acids. V gave up 5 bases and J gave up 3 bases, with 14 bases separating them. Germline values: CDR1 SEHNR, CDR2 FQNEAQ (reference sequence). CDR3 sequence reads: CASSRGGLDYNEQFF. The DNA for the CDR3 is TGTGCCAGCAGCCGTGGGGGTTTGGACTACAATGAGCAGTTCTTC.

Of note for this clonotype: Lacking the conserved final phenylalanine or tryptophan, this CDR3 likely reflects a read error. The V and J genes are TRBV7-2 and TRBJ2-7, with 9 bases aligning to TRBD2. The V and J ends lost 3 bases and 3 bases, in that order; junction bases with no gene match: 9. Germline CDR1 SGHTA, CDR2 FQGNSA. The length of the CDR3 is 16 residues. The CDR3 is CASSFGPETSGYEQYL. The CDR3 nucleotides are TGTGCCAGCAGCTTTGGCCCCGAGACTAGCGGCTACGAGCAGTACTTG.